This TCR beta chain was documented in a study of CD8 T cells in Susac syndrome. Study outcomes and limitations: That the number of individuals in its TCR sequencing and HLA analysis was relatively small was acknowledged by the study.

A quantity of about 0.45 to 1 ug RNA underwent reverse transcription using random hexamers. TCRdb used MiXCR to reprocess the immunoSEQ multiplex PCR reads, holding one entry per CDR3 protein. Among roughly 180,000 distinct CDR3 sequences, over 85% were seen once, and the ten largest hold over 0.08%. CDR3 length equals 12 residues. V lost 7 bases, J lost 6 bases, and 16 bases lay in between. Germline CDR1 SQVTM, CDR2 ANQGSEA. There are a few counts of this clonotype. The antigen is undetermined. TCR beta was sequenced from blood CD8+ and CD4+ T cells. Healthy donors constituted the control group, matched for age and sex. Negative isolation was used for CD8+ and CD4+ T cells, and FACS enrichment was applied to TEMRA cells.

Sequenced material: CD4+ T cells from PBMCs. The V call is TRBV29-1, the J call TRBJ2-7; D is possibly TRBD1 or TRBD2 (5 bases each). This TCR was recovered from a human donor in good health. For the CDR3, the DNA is TGCAGCGCTTCCGGGACCGCTAGCGAGCAGTACTTC. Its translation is CSASGTASEQYF.